The 14 T cell receptor beta chains reported below all come from one sample, sequenced in a study of blood T cell repertoires in COVID-19. Repertoires were generated with immunoSEQ multiplex PCR, while TCRdb's copy carries only in-frame clones and drops some. The sample has 350,000 to 400,000 clones, roughly 89% seen once. The sequenced material came from peripheral blood. These receptors were obtained from a man younger than 30 with active or convalescent COVID-19.

This clone has only one observation. The J gene is TRBJ2-7, the V gene TRBV6-5, with D hard to call. From germline, CDR1 is MNHEY and CDR2 SVGAGI. The CDR3 is made up of 16 amino acids. Trimming took off 0 bases at V and 0 bases at J, with 12 bases between the two ends. For the CDR3, the DNA is TGTGCCAGCAGTTACTCAAGTGTGGCGGTCTCCTACGAGCAGTACTTC. It is translated as CASSYSSVAVSYEQYF.

This clone was detected only once. The chain recombines TRBV5-1 with TRBJ2-7, with a tentative D call TRBD1 (6 bases). Germline V gene sequence: CDR1 SGHRS, CDR2 YFSETQ. The CDR3 totals 14 residues. V was clipped by 0 bases and J by 2 bases, with 9 bases between them. For the CDR3, the DNA is TGCGCCAGCAGCTTGGGGACAGTACCCTACGAGCAGTACTTC. Translated: CASSLGTVPYEQYF.

The rearrangement uses TRBV30 and TRBJ2-1; 9 bases are shared with TRBD2. This CDR3 spans 15 amino acids. The trim removed 2 bases at V and 4 bases at J, leaving 6 bases unmatched. Germline V gene lookup returns CDR1 GTSNPN and CDR2 SVGIG (reference sequence). The CDR3 sequence is CAWSLLAGLYNEQFF. CDR3 sequence (DNA): TGTGCCTGGAGTCTACTAGCGGGCCTGTACAATGAGCAGTTCTTC.

The chain is built from TRBV4-3 and TRBJ1-4, with D possibly matching TRBD1 (6 bases). The CDR3 spans 16 residues. V gave up 1 base and J gave up 5 bases, with 14 bases separating them. Germline CDR1 is LGHNA and CDR2 is YSLEER. The CDR3 DNA follows: TGCGCCAGCAGCCAAGTAATCTGGGGGCCCAATGAAAAACTGTTTTTT. It encodes CASSQVIWGPNEKLFF.

The chain uses TRBV10-3 and TRBJ2-5; D is unresolved. The CDR3 contains 12 residues. Per germline, CDR1 ENHRY and CDR2 SYGVKD. The V and J ends lost 3 bases and 5 bases respectively, with 7 bases between them. The CDR3 DNA follows: TGTGCCATCAGTGATTTCGTGGAGACCCAGTACTTC. Translating it yields CAISDFVETQYF.

The genes are TRBV4-2 and TRBJ1-5; D is undetermined. The CDR3 contains 15 residues. Germline V gene data show CDR1 as LGHNA and CDR2 as YNFKEQ. Trimming took off 1 base at V and 0 bases at J, with 7 bases between the two ends. The CDR3 spells CASSQAPGSNQPQHF. In DNA form, the CDR3 reads TGTGCCAGCAGCCAAGCTCCCGGTAGCAATCAGCCCCAGCATTTT.

This clone appeared once. This rearrangement joins TRBV24-1 to TRBJ1-2, with 7 bases fitting TRBD1. V lost 3 bases to trimming and J lost 4 bases; unmatched junction nucleotides: 1. Germline V gene lookup returns CDR1 KGHDR and CDR2 SFDVKD. This CDR3 is built from 13 residues. The CDR3 DNA follows: TGTGCCACCAGTGATGACAGGGTCTATGGCTACACCTTC. It is translated as CATSDDRVYGYTF.

The chain carries TRBV14 and TRBJ1-5; 7 nucleotides align to TRBD1. Per germline, CDR1 SGHDN and CDR2 FVKESK. This CDR3 is built from 14 residues. The ends lost 4 bases at V and 4 bases at J; junction bases unmatched: 4. CDR3 in DNA: TGTGCCAGCAGCCCCGGACAGGTTAATCAGCCCCAGCATTTT. It yields the protein CASSPGQVNQPQHF. Based on the CDR3 plus reference TRBV14 and TRBJ1-5, the full variable domain is EAGVTQFPSHSVIEKGQTVTLRCDPISGHDNLYWYRRVMGKEIKFLLHFVKESKQDESGMPNNRFLAERTGGTYSTLKVQPAELEDSGVYFCASSPGQVNQPQHFGDGTRLSIL.

V usage is TRBV5-1 and J usage is TRBJ2-1; 11 bases match TRBD2. CDR1 is SGHRS, CDR2 YFSETQ, per germline. The length of the CDR3 is 14 residues. With 7 bases clipped from V and 7 bases from J, the junction kept 7 bases outside the gene matches. The CDR3 reads CASELAGVGNEQFF. The CDR3 coding sequence is TGCGCCAGCGAACTAGCGGGAGTTGGGAATGAGCAGTTCTTC.

The genes are TRBV15 and TRBJ2-3; TRBD2 agrees at 12 bases. Germline assignment: CDR1 LNHNV and CDR2 YYDKDF (reference sequence). CDR3 size: 16 residues. V dropped 5 bases and J dropped 5; count of bases not matched to a gene: 8. CDR3 DNA: TGTGCCACCAGCGAGGCCCCTAGCGGGGGGGGAGATACGCAGTATTTT. It codes for CATSEAPSGGGDTQYF.

Details on this clone: Compared with germline, one end of the junction differs, possibly owing to a read error. V is TRBV7-2 and J is TRBJ2-6; 7 nucleotides align to TRBD2. Germline CDR1 SGHTA, CDR2 FQGNSA. The CDR3 length is 16 residues. The CDR3 spells CASSLAGGSGANVLTF. CDR3 sequence (DNA): TGTGCCAGCAGCTTAGCGGGGGGGAGTGGGGCCAACGTGCTGACTTTC.

This sequence joins TRBV7-9 and TRBJ2-5; D possibly corresponds to TRBD2 (5 bases). The CDR3 contains 13 residues. V lost 4 bases and J lost 5, with 11 bases in between. Germline-derived CDR1 and CDR2 are SEHNR and FQNEAQ (reference sequence). In nucleotides, the CDR3 is TGTGCCAGCAGCTCTGGGGAGAGGGAGACCCAGTACTTC. It codes for CASSSGERETQYF. Complete variable domain (other parts from reference TRBV7-9 and TRBJ2-5): DTGVSQNPRHKITKRGQNVTFRCDPISEHNRLYWYRQTLGQGPEFLTYFQNEAQLEKSRLLSDRFSAERPKGSFSTLEIQRTEQGDSAMYLCASSSGERETQYFGPGTRLLVL.

The chain joins TRBV19 to TRBJ2-7, with D possibly TRBD1 on 5 matching bases. The CDR3 totals 15 residues. In germline, CDR1 is LNHDA, CDR2 SQIVND (reference sequence). Between the trimmed V and J ends, which lost 7 bases and 1 base, there was a span of 17 bases. This CDR3 reads CASKAGHSPSYEQYF. In nucleotides, the CDR3 is TGTGCCAGTAAGGCAGGACACTCCCCATCCTACGAGCAGTACTTC.

The rearrangement uses TRBV7-9 and TRBJ2-5, with D possibly being TRBD2 (5 bases). Trimming took off 3 bases at V and 4 bases at J, with 9 bases between the two ends. Looked up from germline, CDR1 is SEHNR and CDR2 is FQNEAQ (reference sequence). This CDR3 spans 13 amino acids. The CDR3 nucleotides read TGTGCCAGCAGCTTCGACGGGGTAGAGACCCAGTACTTC. Its translation: CASSFDGVETQYF.